The clone carrying this T cell receptor beta chain was counted only a few times. Sequenced by immunoSEQ multiplex PCR; TCRdb stores in-frame clones only, minus some. The sample consists of under 200,000 clones, roughly four fifths of them appearing once. The length of the CDR3 is 16 residues. The germline V gene encodes CDR1 SGHRS and CDR2 YFSETQ. The V segment lost 0 bases and the J segment 2 bases; nucleotides outside the gene matches: 8. The record originates from a study of blood T cell repertoires in COVID-19. This receptor was obtained from a woman of 80 years or more with acute or convalescent COVID-19. The V gene is TRBV5-1, the J gene TRBJ2-7; 7 bases map to TRBD2. The sequenced sample consisted of peripheral blood. The CDR3 sequence: CASSLASTRGAYEQYF. Written as DNA, the CDR3 is TGCGCCAGCAGCTTGGCCTCGACTCGGGGGGCCTACGAGCAGTACTTC.